This T cell receptor (beta chain) was found in a study of CD8 T cells in Susac syndrome. A quantity of 0.5 to 1 ug RNA underwent reverse transcription using random hexamers. TCRdb passed the immunoSEQ multiplex PCR reads through MiXCR, listing each CDR3 protein once. The repertoire holds about 150,000 distinct CDR3 sequences, with 85% to 95% as singletons. Negative isolation was used for CD8+ and CD4+ T cells, and FACS enrichment was applied to TEMRA cells. This TCR was sampled from a human donor with multiple sclerosis. What was sequenced was CD8+ T cells from PBMCs.

CDR3 protein: CASSGRQDNQETQYF. DNA of the CDR3: TGTGCCAGCAGCGGCAGACAGGATAACCAAGAGACCCAGTACTTC. The chain combines TRBV9 with TRBJ2-5, with D possibly being TRBD1 (6 bases). This CDR3 is built from 15 residues. In germline, CDR1 is SGDLS, CDR2 YYNGEE. Trimming stripped 3 bases from V and 0 bases from J, with 12 bases between.